This T cell receptor beta chain was observed in a study of blood T cells in healthy people across ages (dated by TCRdb to 2013 to 2016). Study-level background: In model experiments, roughly one uniquely barcoded TCR beta cDNA molecule per two T cells was captured by template switching. To track age-related changes in TCR beta repertoire diversity, the study relied on deep sequencing normalized with unique cDNA molecular identifiers. The donors were divided into four age groups: young (average 16 years), middle-aged (roughly 40), aged (about 62) and long-lived (around 80). To avoid experimental bias, donors of different ages were spread randomly across the sequencing lanes. Using the same blood draw, the study looked at two additional independent replicas of 1 million unique cDNA reads for two donors, one aged 18 to 30 and the other aged 80 or older. General findings and caveats noted by the study authors: Compared with the aged group, more naive CD4+ T cells, fewer expanded clones and increased TCR diversity were shown by the long-lived group, suggesting age selection. Bulk unsorted PBMC profiling prevented conclusive comparison of naive and antigen-experienced compartments. There was a strong correlation between observed TCR beta diversity and the percentage of naive T cells measured by flow cytometry. Donor CMV infection status was unknown, potentially confounding age-related changes in expanded clonotypes. As age increased, observed TCR beta diversity per million T cells dropped in a roughly linear way, and a significant reduction was already evident by age about 36. Estimates of total diversity based on one million sequenced T cells were considered lower bounds and underestimates.

The CDR3 runs 14 residues from the cysteine to the phenylalanine. CDR3 DNA is the only sequence kept; it has 42 bases, read in frame from the first base. V lost 2 bases and J lost 5 bases; the stretch between them is 10 bases long. The germline V gene (reference sequence) specifies DFQATT as CDR1 and SNEGSKA as CDR2. Library method: 5' RACE. The sequencing machine was an Illumina HiSeq 2500. The second PCR ran for roughly 6 to 11 cycles and used a J-beta primer mix along with a sample-barcoded 5' primer. Each TCR beta cDNA molecule received a unique molecular identifier from a template-switch 5' adaptor carrying 12 random nucleotides. Each sample yielded at least 3 million CDR3-containing paired-end reads. First-strand cDNA was synthesized from all RNA with the Mint cDNA synthesis kit, primed by a TRBC-specific oligonucleotide. Following uracil-DNA glycosylase treatment, all cDNA underwent a first 18-cycle PCR with the universal primers M1SS and BC2_uni_R. Per the source publication's procedure: For normalization, 1 million high-quality reads, each with a distinct molecular identifier, were randomly selected from each sample. Reads sharing molecular identifiers were discarded rather than binned into consensus sequences. CDR3 identification, clonotype clustering and error correction used MiTCR with a Q25 quality threshold and the strictest error-elimination algorithm. A nonparametric unseen species model with Euler transformation was used to estimate lower-bound total TCR beta diversity. TCRdb passed the public sequencing reads through fastp at Q25 and MiXCR, retaining productive beta sequences. Each entry is one CDR3 protein sequence, shown with its most common DNA and genes. The V and J calls reflect TCRdb's pipeline rather than the authors' work. Within this sample are 720,000 or so distinct CDR3 sequences, with roughly two fifths of them counted one time only. Jointly, the top ten make up about 32% of the sample.

Regarding this clonotype: Its antigen is currently not known. No clone much larger than this one lies a single base away; base qualities are absent.

Systemically healthy Caucasian individuals from Russia, 39 in total and aged about 6 to 95 years, were included as donors. About 9.6 milliliters of peripheral blood were collected from each donor into EDTA-treated Vacutainer tubes. Ficoll-Paque density-gradient centrifugation was used to isolate PBMCs, with at least 7 million per sample. Total RNA, at least 6 micrograms per sample, was extracted from PBMCs with Trizol reagent. Naive CD45RAhigh/CD27high T cell percentages were measured by flow cytometry on a PBMC aliquot from every donor. Source material: blood. The receptor's source is a man aged 80 or over in good health. The sequence is built from TRBV20-1 and TRBJ1-6; a tentative D call is TRBD1 (6 bases match). CDR3 reads: CSARWGLDNSPLHF. The DNA sequence is TGCAGTGCTAGATGGGGGCTTGATAATTCACCCCTCCACTTT.